Shown below are 32 T cell receptor beta chains from a single sample sequenced in a study of immune heterogeneity within non-small cell lung tumors. Bulk tumor genomic DNA served as template, at 600 ng per sample. While surgery was under way, several biopsies spaced far apart were taken per primary tumor. The cohort was untreated, with newly diagnosed non-small cell lung cancer undergoing curative surgery. Multiplex PCR amplified TCR beta CDR3 with 32 V and 13 J primers. TCRdb reprocessed the multiplex PCR reads via MiXCR and lists one record per CDR3 protein. The top ten hold roughly 8% of the sample, which has fewer than 3,500 distinct CDR3 sequences, about 45% seen once. The specimen was lung tumor tissue. Every receptor here comes from a woman aged 55-69 years with non-small cell lung cancer.

This clonotype showed up just a few times. The chain recombines TRBV18 with TRBJ2-5; 10 nucleotides match TRBD1. This CDR3 contains 16 residues. Per the germline V gene, CDR1 is KGHSH and CDR2 is LQKENI. V gave up 3 bases and J gave up 5 bases; unmatched junction bases: 9. The CDR3 sequence is CASSPGQGKVYETQYF. The DNA of the CDR3 is TGTGCCAGCTCACCGGGACAGGGGAAGGTTTATGAGACCCAGTACTTC.

Judged by abundance, this clonotype is medium-sized (0.01 to 0.1%). J is TRBJ1-5 and V is TRBV7-9; TRBD1 matches 9 bases. Losses at the gene ends were 2 bases for V and 1 base for J; bases not matched to a gene: 3. The CDR3 runs 16 residues. CDR1 SEHNR and CDR2 FQNEAQ come from the germline V gene (reference sequence). CDR3 sequence (DNA): TGTGCCAGCAGCTTAAGTGGACAGGGGAGCAATCAGCCCCAGCATTTT. Translation: CASSLSGQGSNQPQHF.

V gene TRBV6-1 combines with J gene TRBJ2-1; possibly TRBD2 for D (6 bases). The CDR3 has 14 amino acids. From germline, CDR1 is MNHNS and CDR2 SASEGT. Trimming removed 8 bases from V and 4 bases from J, with 15 bases in between. The CDR3 spells CASGRLDKYNEQFF. The DNA for the CDR3 is TGTGCCAGCGGTCGACTAGACAAATACAATGAGCAGTTCTTC.

This clonotype was detected only a few times. The V gene is TRBV10-3, the J gene TRBJ1-1; D uncertain. The germline CDR1 and CDR2 sequences are ENHRY and SYGVKD. The CDR3 has 14 amino acids. V was trimmed by 2 bases and J by 5 bases, leaving 12 bases between them. The CDR3 sequence is CAISEDLRGTEAFF. In DNA form, the CDR3 reads TGTGCCATCAGTGAGGACCTTAGAGGGACTGAAGCTTTCTTT.

The chain links TRBV18 to TRBJ2-7; D gene ambiguous. V was pared by 0 bases and J by 4 bases, with 16 bases between. Germline V CDR1 and CDR2: KGHSH, LQKENI. This CDR3 spans 16 amino acids. CDR3 residues: CASSPPITEKLYEQYF. The CDR3 coding sequence is TGTGCCAGCTCACCACCGATCACAGAGAAGCTATACGAGCAGTACTTC.

This clonotype has only a few counts. The chain employs TRBV3-1 and TRBJ1-4; unclear D gene. V lost 1 base and J 8 bases, leaving 11 bases between the germline ends. The CDR3 extends over 14 amino acids. CDR1 is LGHDT and CDR2 is YNNKEL in the germline V gene (reference sequence). The CDR3, as DNA: TGTGCCAGCAGCCAAGGTGGTTTAGGGGAAAAACTGTTTTTT. Translating gives CASSQGGLGEKLFF. The whole variable domain, filled in from reference TRBV3-1 and TRBJ1-4, reads DTAVSQTPKYLVTQMGNDKSIKCEQNLGHDTMYWYKQDSKKFLKIMFSYNNKELIINETVPNRFSPKSPDKAHLNLHINSLELGDSAVYFCASSQGGLGEKLFFGSGTQLSVL.

This clonotype was counted only a few times. J is TRBJ2-2 and V is TRBV29-1; TRBD2 aligns across 7 bases. The V gene's germline CDR1 is SQVTM and CDR2 ANQGSEA. The V and J ends lost 5 bases and 8 bases, in that order; junction bases with no gene match: 14. CDR3 length equals 15 residues. The CDR3 DNA sequence: TGCAGCGTTTCCGTAGCGGGCGATTTAGTAGGGGAGCTGTTTTTT. This sequence encodes CSVSVAGDLVGELFF.

The gene calls are TRBV19 and TRBJ1-5, with unresolved D. Looked up from germline, CDR1 is LNHDA and CDR2 is SQIVND (reference sequence). V shed 7 bases and J shed 3 bases, with 16 bases lying between them. CDR3 length: 15 residues. CDR3 protein: CASNLYGRPNQPQHF. DNA of the CDR3: TGTGCCAGTAACTTATACGGGAGGCCCAATCAGCCCCAGCATTTT.

The chain joins TRBV18 to TRBJ2-7; 7 bases line up with TRBD1. The CDR3 is 14 amino acids. Per germline, CDR1 KGHSH and CDR2 LQKENI. The V gene end was trimmed by 4 bases and the J gene end by 2 bases; junction bases not matched to a gene: 5. CDR3 residues: CASSRRDSTYEQYF. The CDR3 DNA is TGTGCCAGCTCACGACGGGACAGTACCTACGAGCAGTACTTC.

The rearrangement links TRBV25-1 to TRBJ2-3; the D is unclear. The CDR3 is made up of 15 amino acids. The V end was cut by 4 bases, the J end by 0 bases, with 11 bases between. CDR1 and CDR2 (germline): MGHDK, SYGVNS. For the CDR3, the DNA is TGTGCCAGCAGTGGTCGTTTAGGCAGCACAGATACGCAGTATTTT. Translating gives CASSGRLGSTDTQYF.

J is TRBJ2-5 and V is TRBV25-1; 12 positions agree with TRBD2. CDR1 is MGHDK and CDR2 is SYGVNS in the germline V gene. Trimming at V came to 4 bases and at J to 5 bases, leaving 11 bases not matched to a gene. CDR3 length equals 17 residues. In DNA form, the CDR3 reads TGTGCCAGCAGTGCTCGGACTAGCGGGAATTCCTGGGAGACCCAGTACTTC. As protein: CASSARTSGNSWETQYF.

This clonotype was seen more than once but under ten times. The rearrangement joins TRBV20-1 to TRBJ2-3, with 8 bases aligning to TRBD2. This CDR3 comprises 12 residues. Germline CDR1 reads DFQATT; CDR2 reads SNEGSKA (reference sequence). Trimming at V came to 3 bases and at J to 4 bases, leaving 0 bases not matched to a gene. The CDR3 reads CSASGGADTQYF. CDR3 nucleotides: TGCAGTGCTAGCGGGGGGGCAGATACGCAGTATTTT.

This chain joins TRBV6-1 and TRBJ1-1; a possible D gene is TRBD1 (6 bases). CDR1 is MNHNS and CDR2 is SASEGT in the germline V gene. This CDR3 is 12 amino acids long. Between the trimmed V and J ends, which lost 4 bases and 5 bases, there was a span of 8 bases. The CDR3 sequence: CASSATGTEAFF. In nucleotides, the CDR3 is TGTGCCAGCAGTGCAACAGGGACTGAAGCTTTCTTT.

The genes are TRBV3-1 and TRBJ2-7; 7 bases map to TRBD2. J gave up 2 bases and V 7 bases, and 8 bases lay outside the gene matches. There are 14 residues in the CDR3. In germline, CDR1 is LGHDT, CDR2 YNNKEL (reference sequence). CDR3 amino acids: CASTDLAEPYEQYF. The CDR3, as DNA: TGTGCCAGCACCGATCTAGCGGAACCCTACGAGCAGTACTTC.

Only a few counts were recorded for this clonotype. V gene TRBV19 combines with J gene TRBJ1-2; D uncertain. V was pared by 10 bases and J by 3 bases, with 12 bases between. The V gene's germline CDR1 is LNHDA and CDR2 SQIVND (reference sequence). This CDR3 contains 12 residues. CDR3 sequence (DNA): TGTGCCACCACCGGACTTCACTATGGCTACACCTTC. This gives the protein CATTGLHYGYTF.

The rearrangement joins TRBV20-1 to TRBJ2-3; D remains ambiguous. Germline V lookup: CDR1 DFQATT, CDR2 SNEGSKA (reference sequence). This CDR3 has 12 residues. Trimming cost V 6 bases and J 4 bases, with 11 bases left between them. CDR3 sequence: CSAMSSPDTQYF. CDR3 in DNA: TGCAGTGCGATGTCTAGTCCAGATACGCAGTATTTT.

This chain uses TRBV27 with TRBJ2-2, with D perhaps given as TRBD1 or TRBD2 (5 bases each). The V gene's germline CDR1 is MNHEY and CDR2 SMNVEV (reference sequence). The CDR3 runs 16 residues. With 2 bases removed from V and 1 base from J, the gap between germline ends came to 11 bases. The CDR3 loop is CASSLTGTQNTGELFF. The CDR3 DNA follows: TGTGCCAGCAGTTTAACCGGGACCCAGAACACCGGGGAGCTGTTTTTT.

The V and J genes are TRBV6-2 or TRBV6-3 and TRBJ2-2; weak D call: TRBD1 (5 bases). Germline values: CDR1 MNHEY, CDR2 SVGEGT. The CDR3 runs to 17 residues. Between the trimmed V and J ends, which lost 5 bases and 0 bases, there was a span of 16 bases. The CDR3 DNA follows: TGTGCCAGCAGTCGCGGCCTGACAGCCGCGAACACCGGGGAGCTGTTTTTT. Translated, it gives CASSRGLTAANTGELFF.

This clonotype was recorded a few times. This chain connects TRBV19 to TRBJ2-2; D is undetermined. V lost 4 bases and J 1 base, leaving 4 bases between the germline ends. Germline V lookup: CDR1 LNHDA, CDR2 SQIVND (reference sequence). The CDR3 totals 13 residues. The CDR3 sequence is CASSNKNTGELFF. The CDR3 DNA sequence: TGTGCCAGTAGTAACAAGAACACCGGGGAGCTGTTTTTT. Based on the CDR3 plus reference TRBV19 and TRBJ2-2, the full variable domain is DGGITQSPKYLFRKEGQNVTLSCEQNLNHDAMYWYRQDPGQGLRLIYYSQIVNDFQKGDIAEGYSVSREKKESFPLTVTSAQKNPTAFYLCASSNKNTGELFFGEGSRLTVL.

V and J are TRBV10-2 and TRBJ1-6; TRBD1 matches at 8 bases. The CDR3 is made up of 14 amino acids. The germline V gene has CDR1 WSHSY and CDR2 SAAADI. The ends lost 2 bases at V and 10 bases at J; junction bases unmatched: 4. The DNA of the CDR3 is TGCGCCAGCAGTGAGGTCCCAGGGGGCTCACCCCTCCACTTT. Its protein is CASSEVPGGSPLHF.

The sample holds one count of this clonotype. Germline and junction disagree at one end, which may indicate a read error. The chain joins TRBV20-1 to TRBJ2-7; D is unclear. Germline CDR1 and CDR2: DFQATT and SNEGSKA (reference sequence). The CDR3 is 13 residues long. The CDR3, as DNA: TGCAGTGCTCATGATCCAACGACCTACGAGGAGTACTTC. The encoded protein is CSAHDPTTYEEYF.

The chain combines TRBV20-1 with TRBJ2-7; D not certain. Germline V gives CDR1 DFQATT, CDR2 SNEGSKA (reference sequence). Trimming cost V 0 bases and J 2 bases, with 11 bases left between them. CDR3 length equals 14 residues. The CDR3 DNA sequence: TGCAGTGCTAGAGATACGACCCTGACCTACGAGCAGTACTTC. Translation gives CSARDTTLTYEQYF.

This clonotype was counted between two and nine times. The chain combines TRBV20-1 with TRBJ2-5, with 13 bases that match TRBD2. The J segment lost 1 base and the V segment lost 1 base, leaving 15 bases of the junction unmatched. Germline V gene data show CDR1 as DFQATT and CDR2 as SNEGSKA (reference sequence). CDR3 length: 20 residues. CDR3: CSARASPGTSGVHGQETQYF. The CDR3 DNA is TGCAGTGCTAGAGCCTCTCCCGGGACTAGCGGGGTACATGGCCAAGAGACCCAGTACTTC.

The chain has TRBV6-4 and TRBJ1-1; 8 bases are a match to TRBD1. The CDR3 totals 14 residues. The V segment lost 6 bases and the J segment 5 bases; nucleotides outside the gene matches: 8. Germline V gene sequence: CDR1 MRHNA, CDR2 SNTAGT. The CDR3 protein is CASRLGTGGTEAFF. DNA for the CDR3: TGTGCCAGCAGACTCGGGACAGGTGGGACTGAAGCTTTCTTT.

This chain joins TRBV4-2 and TRBJ1-2; maybe TRBD1 (6 bases). Germline CDR1 LGHNA, CDR2 YNFKEQ. The V end was cut by 2 bases, the J end by 5 bases, with 12 bases between. CDR3 length: 14 residues. The CDR3 is CASSQCRGGYGYTF. In nucleotides, the CDR3 is TGTGCCAGCAGCCAATGCAGGGGAGGATATGGCTACACCTTC.

This clonotype came up once. The chain has TRBV12-3 or TRBV12-4 and TRBJ2-3; TRBD2 is a possible D gene (7 bases). CDR3 length: 14 amino acids. V gave up 2 bases and J gave up 5 bases, with 11 bases separating them. CDR3 residues: CASSLRGAGDTQYF. CDR3 coding DNA: TGTGCCAGCAGTTTACGGGGGGCGGGAGATACGCAGTATTTT.

CDR3 residues: CASSSLTSGPAHNEQFF. CDR3 DNA: TGTGCCAGCAGCTCCCTCACTAGCGGGCCTGCGCACAATGAGCAGTTCTTC. V usage is TRBV12-3 or TRBV12-4 and J usage is TRBJ2-1, with 9 bases that match TRBD2. The CDR3 length is 17 residues. The J segment lost 5 bases and the V segment lost 6 bases, leaving 14 bases of the junction unmatched.

The chain links TRBV12-3 or TRBV12-4 to TRBJ1-2; perhaps TRBD1 as D (6 bases). V lost 3 bases to trimming and J lost 5 bases, with 13 bases between them. The CDR3 has 14 amino acids. This chain's CDR3 is CASSFFRGSYGYTF. Here the CDR3 DNA reads TGTGCCAGCAGTTTCTTCAGGGGTTCTTATGGCTACACCTTC.

The chain joins TRBV2 to TRBJ2-7; 7 nucleotides match TRBD1. Germline V lookup: CDR1 SNHLY, CDR2 FYNNEI. The trim removed 8 bases at V and 0 bases at J, leaving 4 bases unmatched. The CDR3 spans 13 residues. CDR3 bases: TGTGCCAGCGCTTGGGACAGCTCCTACGAGCAGTACTTC. Its translation: CASAWDSSYEQYF.

The genes are TRBV4-1 and TRBJ2-1; a weak D match, TRBD2 (6 bases). The CDR3 sequence is 18 residues long. Germline V gene sequence: CDR1 MGHRA, CDR2 YSYEKL. The V end lost 0 bases, the J end lost 4 bases, and 19 bases lay between the germline ends. The CDR3: CASSQDSPRGDFYNEQFF. The CDR3, as DNA: TGCGCCAGCAGCCAAGATAGTCCTCGCGGGGACTTTTACAATGAGCAGTTCTTC.

The chain has TRBV6-5 and TRBJ1-1; 7 bases line up with TRBD1. The length of the CDR3 is 14 residues. Trimming at V came to 0 bases and at J to 4 bases, leaving 2 bases not matched to a gene. Germline V lookup: CDR1 MNHEY, CDR2 SVGAGI. CDR3 protein: CASSYSAGGTEAFF. DNA of the CDR3: TGTGCCAGCAGTTACTCGGCAGGGGGCACTGAAGCTTTCTTT.

The rearrangement uses TRBV12-3 or TRBV12-4 and TRBJ2-1; tentatively, D is TRBD2 (7 bases). This CDR3 is built from 16 residues. Trimming pared 7 bases from V and 1 base from J, leaving 17 bases between. This chain's CDR3 is CASTSGGIMSYNEQFF. In nucleotides, the CDR3 is TGTGCCAGCACCTCGGGGGGCATAATGTCCTACAATGAGCAGTTCTTC.